This T cell receptor beta chain was found in a study of shared clonotypes between healthy human individuals. Adult Caucasians living in Nashville, Tennessee made up all of the donors. Genomic DNA of unsorted samples came from some 91 million PBMCs. The V end was cut by 0 bases, the J end by 6 bases, with 9 bases between. The CDR3 is made up of 13 amino acids. CDR1 is GTSNPN and CDR2 is SVGIG in the germline V gene (reference sequence). Every subset had its genomic DNA shared out evenly among several immunoSEQ plates. Every unsorted PBMC PCR replicate was loaded with 300 ng DNA, roughly 32,000 T cell genomes. The method was immunoSEQ multiplex PCR; TCRdb's version includes in-frame clones alone and lacks a portion of them. The table lists 520,000 or so clones, around 74% of them singletons.

The chain carries TRBV30 and TRBJ2-1; tentatively, D is TRBD1 (6 bases). The sequencing sample was made of PBMCs. The TCR comes from a woman aged 40 to 50 in good health. Some clones in this sample may be carry-over from other donors' samples. CDR3 in DNA: TGTGCCTGGAGTGTCCAGGGGACCAATGAGCAGTTCTTC. It translates to CAWSVQGTNEQFF.